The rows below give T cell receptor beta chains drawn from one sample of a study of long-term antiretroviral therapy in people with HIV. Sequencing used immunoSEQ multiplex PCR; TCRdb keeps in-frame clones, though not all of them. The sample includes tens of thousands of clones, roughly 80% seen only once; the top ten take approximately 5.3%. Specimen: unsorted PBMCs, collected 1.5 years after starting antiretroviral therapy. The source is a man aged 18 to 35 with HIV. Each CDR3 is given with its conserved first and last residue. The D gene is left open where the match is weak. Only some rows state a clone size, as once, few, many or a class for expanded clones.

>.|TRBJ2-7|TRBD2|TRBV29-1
CSVESSGGLYEQYF
TGCAGCGTTGAGTCTAGCGGGGGACTATACGAGCAGTACTTC
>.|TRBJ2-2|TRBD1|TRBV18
CASSGQGNTGELFF
TGTGCCAGCTCAGGACAGGGGAACACCGGGGAGCTGTTTTTT
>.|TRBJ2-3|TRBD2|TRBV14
CASSPRLANTDTQYF
TGTGCCAGCAGCCCCCGACTAGCGAACACAGATACGCAGTATTTT
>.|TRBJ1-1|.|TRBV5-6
CASSYGGTEAFF
TGTGCCAGCAGCTACGGAGGCACTGAAGCTTTCTTT
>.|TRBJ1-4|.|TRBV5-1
CASSLRGGEKLFF
TGCGCCAGCAGCTTGAGGGGGGGTGAAAAACTGTTTTTT
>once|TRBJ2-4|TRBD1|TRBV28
CASSSPGDSGKNIQYF
TGTGCCAGCAGTTCCCCCGGGGACAGCGGCAAAAACATTCAGTACTTC
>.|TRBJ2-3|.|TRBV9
CASSVHTGSDTQYF
TGTGCCAGCAGCGTCCACACAGGGTCAGATACGCAGTATTTT
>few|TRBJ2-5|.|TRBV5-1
CASSFKGTTEETQYF
TGCGCCAGCAGCTTCAAAGGGACCACGGAAGAGACCCAGTACTTC
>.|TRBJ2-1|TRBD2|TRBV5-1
CASSPGLAATVYNEQFF
TGCGCCAGCAGCCCCGGACTAGCGGCTACGGTGTACAATGAGCAGTTCTTC
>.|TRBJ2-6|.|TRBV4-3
CASSPGVSGANVLTF
TGCGCCAGCAGCCCCGGAGTCTCTGGGGCCAACGTCCTGACTTTC
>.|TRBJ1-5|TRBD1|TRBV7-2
CASSLAGTGMHF
TGTGCCAGCAGCTTAGCCGGGACAGGGATGCATTTT
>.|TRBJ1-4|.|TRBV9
CASSQSPGEKLFF
TGTGCCAGCAGCCAGTCCCCAGGGGAAAAACTGTTTTTT
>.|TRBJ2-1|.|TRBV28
CASSLWTGGSEQFF
TGTGCCAGCAGTTTATGGACAGGAGGGAGTGAGCAGTTCTTC